Below, one TCR beta chain is given with its context. Its antigen has not been determined. Base qualities are missing; no much larger clone stands one base away. V and J are trimmed by 5 bases and 1 base, and the gene matches miss 3 bases of the junction. The germline V gene provides CDR1 SGHTA and CDR2 FQGNSA. From the cysteine through the phenylalanine, the CDR3 covers 14 amino acids. Of all the DNA, just the CDR3 is kept, 42 bases in frame from base 1. Collaborating institutions collected whole blood in K2EDTA tubes following their own protocols. For TCRbeta analysis, collaborators shipped samples as frozen whole blood, isolated PBMCs, or DNA extracted from either of those sample types. This specimen comes from a study of blood T cell repertoires in COVID-19 (dated by TCRdb to the early 2020s). Background for the entire study: Samples covering the acute and convalescent phases of COVID-19 were provided by collaborators in the United States, Italy and Spain. The material from the prospective study consisted of cDNA or gDNA derived from T cells, B-cell-depleted T cells, or PBMCs. Deeply sampled blood TCRbeta repertoires from subjects exposed to, actively infected with, or recovered from COVID-19 were included in the dataset. A freely available public database, intended as a resource for researchers studying the immune response to SARS-CoV-2, is where the repertoires were released. The samples were drawn from two sources: the first 160 participants of the ongoing ImmuneRACE study, and 1,200 or so subjects contributed by 6 global collaborators. Nearly every sample came with metadata listing a de-identified subject ID, COVID-19 status, age in years and sex. Where available, HLA class I and class II types were obtained from metadata supplied by the sample provider rather than from assay-based typing.

What the research found in general, with its limitations: The amount of clinical and demographic metadata varied by source and participant and was provided uncurated.

TCRbeta CDR3 regions were amplified from genomic DNA by means of the immunoSEQ Assay, a bias-controlled multiplex PCR. Under the source paper's analysis protocol: Nucleated cell counts per sample were estimated from amplification of reference gene primers within the assay. Sequence reads were collapsed and filtered to measure the absolute abundance of every unique TCRbeta CDR3 rearrangement. For each sample, productive Simpson clonality was calculated by taking the square root of Simpson's diversity index across productive rearrangements. This is the immuneACCESS table as TCRdb keeps it, with only in-frame sequences that have V and J called. A part of the clones is gone; compared with another copy, unresolved V genes explain less than half, and the rest is unexplained. D and trimming come from the DNA, and the V and J calls and clone size come from that table. This sample is represented by around 270,000 clones; around 80% of them were singletons. Less than 5% of the sample is in the top ten clones.

The TCR originated in a man between 60 and 70 years old with acute or convalescent COVID-19. This receptor chain uses TRBV7-2 and TRBJ2-3; TRBD2 aligns with 7 central bases. What was sequenced was peripheral blood. The CDR3 sequence is CASSRTSGTDTQYF. The DNA sequence is TGTGCCAGCAGCCGTACTAGCGGCACAGATACGCAGTATTTT. The CDR3, completed at both ends by the reference TRBV7-2 and TRBJ2-3 genes, gives the full variable domain GAGVSQSPSNKVTEKGKDVELRCDPISGHTALYWYRQSLGQGLEFLIYFQGNSAPDKSGLPSDRFSAERTGGSVSTLTIQRTQQEDSAVYLCASSRTSGTDTQYFGPGTRLTVL.